Following are 10 T cell receptor beta chains from one sample sequenced in a study of blood T cells in healthy people across ages (dated by TCRdb to about 2015). The library came from 5' RACE. A second PCR of roughly 7 to 12 cycles was run with a J-beta primer mix and a sample-barcoded 5' primer. TCRdb redid the processing of the public reads, applying fastp at Q25 and MiXCR, and retained in-frame beta chains. Each record represents a unique CDR3 protein, reported with the most common genes and DNA among its rows. The sample profile shows 1.8 million or so distinct CDR3 sequences; around 42% of them were found once. Under 25% of the sample is in the top ten clones. Sequences were obtained from blood. The receptors derive from a human donor in good health.

V gene TRBV25-1 combines with J gene TRBJ1-5, with D uncertain. Trimming pared 2 bases from V and 3 bases from J, leaving 14 bases between. The CDR3 is 16 residues long. CDR1 and CDR2 (germline): MGHDK, SYGVNS. CDR3 protein: CASSEMGGPNNQPQHF. DNA for the CDR3: TGTGCCAGCAGTGAAATGGGAGGGCCGAACAATCAGCCCCAGCATTTT.

The chain joins TRBV12-3 or TRBV12-4 to TRBJ2-7; 7 nucleotides agree with TRBD1. The CDR3 spans 14 residues. V gave up 10 bases and J gave up 2 bases; unmatched junction bases: 11. CDR3 in amino acids: CATGKQGSTYEQYF. DNA for the CDR3: TGTGCCACCGGGAAACAGGGGTCGACCTACGAGCAGTACTTC.

The chain employs TRBV12-3 or TRBV12-4 and TRBJ2-4; possibly TRBD1 or TRBD2 for D (5 bases each). This CDR3 comprises 14 residues. V was cut by 5 bases and J by 13 bases, with 21 bases left in between. The CDR3: CASSHPGPLSGQYF. DNA for the CDR3: TGTGCCAGCAGTCACCCGGGACCCTTATCGGGGCAGTACTTC.

This rearrangement joins TRBV12-3 or TRBV12-4 to TRBJ2-5; D gene ambiguous. V was trimmed by 6 bases and J by 2 bases, leaving 16 bases between them. The CDR3 sequence is 15 residues long. CDR3 loop: CASRFYLSQQETQYF. DNA of the CDR3: TGTGCCAGCAGATTTTATCTAAGCCAACAAGAGACCCAGTACTTC.

The chain has TRBV15 and TRBJ2-1; the D gene is possibly TRBD2 (6 bases). V lost 5 bases to trimming and J lost 7 bases, with 9 bases between them. In germline, CDR1 is LNHNV, CDR2 YYDKDF (reference sequence). The CDR3 covers 12 residues. This chain's CDR3 is CATSGGGNEQFF. The CDR3 DNA sequence: TGTGCCACCAGCGGTGGAGGGAATGAGCAGTTCTTC.

The V and J genes are TRBV5-5 and TRBJ1-3, with a tentative D call TRBD1 (5 bases). The CDR3 is 15 residues long. The V end was cut by 2 bases, the J end by 1 base, with 10 bases between. Germline assignment: CDR1 SGHKS and CDR2 YYEKEE (reference sequence). The CDR3 region is CASSLGDFSGNTIYF. CDR3 coding DNA: TGTGCCAGCAGCTTAGGGGACTTTTCTGGAAACACCATATATTTT.

The J gene is TRBJ1-5, the V gene TRBV7-2, with D hard to call. Trimming removed 4 bases at V and 3 bases at J, with 7 bases between. The CDR3 extends over 13 amino acids. The V gene's germline CDR1 is SGHTA and CDR2 FQGNSA. The CDR3 DNA reads as TGTGCCAGCAGCTGGAACCCCAATCAGCCCCAGCATTTT. It encodes CASSWNPNQPQHF.

V and J are TRBV7-2 and TRBJ2-4; 10 bases agree with TRBD2. The J call may be incorrect, as the DNA end agrees better with TRBJ2-5. Germline V gene lookup returns CDR1 SGHTA and CDR2 FQGNSA. CDR3 length: 15 amino acids. Here the CDR3 DNA reads TGTGCCAGCAGCTCTCAGCGGGGGGGTCAGGGGACCCAGTACTTC. Protein: CASSSQRGGQGTQYF.

V usage is TRBV4-2 and J usage is TRBJ2-5; D is ambiguous. V was trimmed by 3 bases and J by 2 bases, leaving 13 bases between them. The CDR3 extends over 15 amino acids. Germline V gene data show CDR1 as LGHNA and CDR2 as YNFKEQ. CDR3 amino acids: CASSQNPTTQETQYF. The CDR3 DNA is TGTGCCAGCAGCCAGAATCCGACAACACAAGAGACCCAGTACTTC.

Concerning this clonotype itself: Sequence at one end of the junction differs from germline and may be a read error. The chain is built from TRBV10-3 and TRBJ2-3, with 7 bases that match TRBD1. In germline, CDR1 is ENHRY, CDR2 SYGVKD. The CDR3 totals 15 residues. In nucleotides, the CDR3 is TGTGCCATCAGCGAGGAAAGAGGGGGCACAGATACGCTGTATTTT. Its translation: CAISEERGGTDTLYF.